What follows are 11 T cell receptor beta chains derived from one specimen sequenced in a study of cytomegalovirus exposure and HLA in healthy donors. The PCR ran on 60 Vbeta and 13 Jbeta primers. Clones were read by immunoSEQ multiplex PCR, and TCRdb kept only the in-frame ones, dropping some. Here the sample spans fewer than 250,000 clones, about 81% being singletons. The sample consisted of PBMCs. These receptors originate from a man aged 40-49 years in good health and CMV-seropositive.

The rearrangement links TRBV7-9 to TRBJ2-5, with D possibly matching TRBD2 (6 bases). The ends were cut back, 5 bases at V and 5 bases at J, with 15 bases in the middle. The CDR3 runs to 14 residues. The germline V gene has CDR1 SEHNR and CDR2 FQNEAQ (reference sequence). The DNA of the CDR3 is TGTGCCAGCAGCCCACCACTAGCATGGGAGACCCAGTACTTC. Translation: CASSPPLAWETQYF.

This chain connects TRBV15 to TRBJ1-5; D uncertain. The CDR3 runs 14 residues. With 5 bases removed from V and 9 bases from J, the gap between germline ends came to 17 bases. Germline CDR1 is LNHNV and CDR2 is YYDKDF (reference sequence). CDR3 loop: CATSLEGGPRPQHF. The CDR3 coding sequence is TGTGCCACCAGCCTAGAGGGAGGCCCGAGGCCCCAGCATTTT.

The chain has TRBV19 and TRBJ2-5; D is perhaps TRBD2 (7 bases). CDR1 LNHDA and CDR2 SQIVND come from the germline V gene (reference sequence). The V end was cut by 7 bases, the J end by 4 bases, with 19 bases between. This CDR3 is 15 amino acids long. CDR3 protein: CASNMGEGGLETQYF. The CDR3 coding sequence is TGTGCCAGTAATATGGGGGAGGGGGGTTTAGAGACCCAGTACTTC.

The chain couples TRBV4-1 to TRBJ1-1; 8 nucleotides match TRBD1. The CDR3 loop spans 16 amino acids. Germline V lookup: CDR1 MGHRA, CDR2 YSYEKL. V shed 1 base and J 5 bases; nucleotides not matched to a gene: 9. The CDR3 coding sequence is TGCGCCAGCAGCCAAGGGGCCGGGACAGGAGGAACTGAAGCTTTCTTT. It is translated as CASSQGAGTGGTEAFF.

This clone was counted once. The chain links TRBV5-4 to TRBJ1-1; D is unresolved. V was trimmed by 5 bases and J by 0 bases, leaving 11 bases between them. The CDR3 is 14 amino acids. Germline V lookup: CDR1 SGHNT, CDR2 YYREEE (reference sequence). CDR3 region: CASSLQSLNTEAFF. CDR3 coding DNA: TGTGCCAGCAGTCTTCAGTCTTTGAACACTGAAGCTTTCTTT.

This sequence joins TRBV29-1 and TRBJ2-3; perhaps TRBD2 as D (5 bases). Germline CDR1 is SQVTM and CDR2 is ANQGSEA. V shed 6 bases and J shed 6 bases, with 19 bases lying between them. The CDR3 loop spans 14 amino acids. The DNA of the CDR3 is TGCAGCGTCGGCGGACTCTTACTTGTGGATACGCAGTATTTT. This encodes CSVGGLLLVDTQYF.

This chain joins TRBV7-9 and TRBJ2-4, with 10 nucleotides matching TRBD2. CDR1 is SEHNR, CDR2 FQNEAQ, per germline (reference sequence). The CDR3 runs 16 residues. Trimming cost V 8 bases and J 9 bases; bases outside gene matches: 16. CDR3 residues: CASSLGLAGVESIQYF. The CDR3 coding sequence is TGTGCCAGCTCCCTGGGGCTAGCGGGAGTGGAGAGCATTCAGTACTTC.

This clone is a singleton in its sample. This rearrangement joins TRBV19 to TRBJ1-3; maybe TRBD1 (5 bases). This CDR3 comprises 15 residues. V lost 5 bases and J lost 0, with 11 bases in between. Germline CDR1 is LNHDA and CDR2 is SQIVND (reference sequence). The CDR3 protein is CASSPDNDSGNTIYF. As DNA, the CDR3 is TGTGCCAGTAGTCCGGACAACGACTCTGGAAACACCATATATTTT. Based on the CDR3 plus reference TRBV19 and TRBJ1-3, the full variable domain is DGGITQSPKYLFRKEGQNVTLSCEQNLNHDAMYWYRQDPGQGLRLIYYSQIVNDFQKGDIAEGYSVSREKKESFPLTVTSAQKNPTAFYLCASSPDNDSGNTIYFGEGSWLTVV.

The J gene is TRBJ2-5, the V gene TRBV19; 11 positions agree with TRBD2. CDR1 and CDR2 from the germline V gene are LNHDA and SQIVND (reference sequence). V lost 3 bases, J lost 5 bases, and 5 bases stayed unmatched. The CDR3 is 15 residues long. In nucleotides, the CDR3 is TGTGCCAGTAGTATGCTAGCGGGAGGTGGGGAGACCCAGTACTTC. Translating gives CASSMLAGGGETQYF.

V is TRBV18 and J is TRBJ2-5, with 11 bases aligning to TRBD1. There are 17 residues in the CDR3. Trimming cost V 3 bases and J 2 bases; bases outside gene matches: 8. Per the germline V gene, CDR1 is KGHSH and CDR2 is LQKENI. The CDR3 DNA reads as TGTGCCAGCTCACCGAATTTGGGGGACAGGGGGCAAGAGACCCAGTACTTC. It specifies CASSPNLGDRGQETQYF.

The V call is TRBV29-1, the J call TRBJ1-1, with TRBD1 as a possible D gene (5 bases). Germline assignment: CDR1 SQVTM and CDR2 ANQGSEA. The CDR3 is 13 amino acids. The V gene lost 5 bases and the J gene lost 2 bases, with 12 bases spanning the gap. Here the CDR3 reads CSVPRGGNTEAFF. In DNA, the CDR3 is TGCAGCGTTCCGAGGGGAGGCAACACTGAAGCTTTCTTT. The whole variable domain, remainder taken from reference TRBV29-1 and TRBJ1-1, is SAVISQKPSRDICQRGTSLTIQCQVDSQVTMMFWYRQQPGQSLTLIATANQGSEATYESGFVIDKFPISRPNLTFSTLTVSNMSPEDSSIYLCSVPRGGNTEAFFGQGTRLTVV.